Listed below are T cell receptor beta chains from one sample, sequenced in a study of T cell repertoires in cytomegalovirus infection. TCRdb reprocessed the reads via MiXCR and lists one record per CDR3 protein. The table records under 800,000 distinct CDR3 sequences, 24% of them present only once. The sequenced material came from CD8+ T cells from PBMCs. The source is a human donor in good health (CMV status not recorded). Some clones in this sample may be carry-over from other donors' samples. Each CDR3 is given with its conserved first and last residue. A D gene is named only where the DNA matches it firmly. Clone size is not always given. Where it is, it says once, few, many or a class for expanded clones.

clone size | D gene | CDR3 length | J gene | V gene | CDR3 protein | CDR3 DNA
few | TRBD2 | 14 | TRBJ2-7 | TRBV10-3 | CATSYGGALYEQYF | TGTGCCACCAGCTACGGGGGGGCGCTTTACGAGCAGTACTTC
few | . | 15 | TRBJ2-3 | TRBV7-9 | CASSQMGGGTDTQYF | TGTGCCAGCAGTCAAATGGGCGGGGGCACAGATACGCAGTATTTT
. | . | 14 | TRBJ1-2 | TRBV10-3 | CAILSGAETYGYTF | TGTGCCATCCTGTCGGGGGCCGAAACATATGGCTACACCTTC
few | . | 14 | TRBJ2-7 | TRBV19 | CASSPQWSSYEQYF | TGTGCCAGTAGCCCGCAGTGGAGCTCCTACGAGCAGTACTTC
many | . | 12 | TRBJ2-1 | TRBV6-2/TRBV6-3 | CASSPTSNEQFF | TGTGCCAGCAGCCCGACTAGCAATGAGCAGTTCTTC
few | TRBD1 | 17 | TRBJ2-3 | TRBV6-6 | CASSRLPGQGNPDTQYF | TGTGCCAGCAGTCGTCTTCCGGGACAGGGAAATCCAGATACGCAGTATTTT
. | TRBD1 | 16 | TRBJ2-1 | TRBV20-1 | CSATKSGTGAYNEQFF | TGCAGTGCCACTAAATCCGGGACAGGGGCCTACAATGAGCAGTTCTTC
. | TRBD1 | 15 | TRBJ2-1 | TRBV14 | CASSQEGQGSNEQFF | TGTGCCAGCAGCCAAGAGGGACAGGGTAGCAATGAGCAGTTCTTC
many | . | 13 | TRBJ1-1 | TRBV6-5 | CASSYKIYTEAFF | TGTGCCAGCAGTTACAAGATATACACTGAAGCTTTCTTT
. | . | 15 | TRBJ1-2 | TRBV4-2 | CASSQDVGGFYGYTF | TGTGCCAGCAGCCAAGATGTGGGGGGGTTTTATGGCTACACCTTC
many | . | 15 | TRBJ2-7 | TRBV7-2 | CASSLDPGARYEQYF | TGTGCCAGCAGCTTAGATCCGGGGGCGCGATACGAGCAGTACTTC
few | . | 11 | TRBJ2-5 | TRBV6-2/TRBV6-3 | CASSYWRTQYF | TGTGCCAGCAGTTACTGGAGAACCCAGTACTTC
. | TRBD2 | 16 | TRBJ2-5 | TRBV7-8 | CASSNSGGGDHETQYF | TGTGCCAGCAGCAACTCGGGGGGGGGGGATCATGAGACCCAGTACTTC
. | TRBD1 | 16 | TRBJ1-1 | TRBV20-1 | CSARRYPTGDMTEAFF | TGCAGTGCTAGACGGTACCCGACAGGGGATATGACTGAAGCTTTCTTT
once | . | 11 | TRBJ1-2 | TRBV29-1 | CSVEERVGYTF | TGCAGCGTTGAAGAACGTGTTGGCTACACCTTC
few | TRBD1 | 13 | TRBJ1-1 | TRBV28 | CASRLRDRGPAFF | TGTGCCAGCAGGCTCCGGGACAGGGGGCCAGCTTTCTTT
. | TRBD1 | 18 | TRBJ1-4 | TRBV28 | CASLADRDRLWANEKLFF | TGTGCCAGCCTGGCGGACAGGGACCGTCTTTGGGCTAATGAAAAACTGTTTTTT
. | . | 14 | TRBJ1-1 | TRBV20-1 | CSAPPTTSNTEAFF | TGCAGTGCTCCTCCTACTACTTCTAACACTGAAGCTTTCTTT
many | . | 9 | TRBJ2-1 | TRBV6-1 | CATRNEQFF | TGTGCCACCCGCAATGAGCAGTTCTTC
few | . | 15 | TRBJ2-3 | TRBV7-6 | CASSYRKSSTDTQYF | TGTGCCAGCAGCTACAGGAAATCTAGCACAGATACGCAGTATTTT
. | . | 15 | TRBJ1-1 | TRBV6-4 | CASSVEGQENTEAFF | TGTGCCAGCAGTGTGGAGGGGCAGGAGAACACTGAAGCTTTCTTT
few | TRBD1 | 13 | TRBJ2-7 | TRBV13 | CASSFGTGEEQYF | TGTGCCAGCAGCTTTGGGACAGGGGAAGAGCAGTACTTC
many | . | 14 | TRBJ2-2 | TRBV19 | CASSIFPGTGELFF | TGTGCCAGTAGTATCTTCCCTGGCACCGGGGAGCTGTTTTTT
. | . | 15 | TRBJ2-3 | TRBV15 | CATRNSDVSTDTQYF | TGTGCCACCAGAAATTCGGACGTCAGCACAGATACGCAGTATTTT
. | TRBD2 | 17 | TRBJ2-5 | TRBV6-6 | CASSYPRGVQGGETQYF | TGTGCCAGCAGTTACCCGCGTGGTGTGCAGGGAGGGGAGACCCAGTACTTC
few | TRBD1 | 15 | TRBJ1-2 | TRBV12-3/TRBV12-4 | CASRGGGQYNYGYTF | TGTGCCAGCAGAGGAGGGGGACAGTACAACTATGGCTACACCTTC
. | . | 14 | TRBJ2-7 | TRBV25-1 | CASSEWGISYEQYF | TGTGCCAGCAGTGAATGGGGGATCAGTTACGAGCAGTACTTC
. | . | 15 | TRBJ1-4 | TRBV14 | CASSQVVTAGEKLFF | TGTGCCAGCAGCCAAGTTGTAACAGCCGGTGAAAAACTGTTTTTT
. | . | 13 | TRBJ2-1 | TRBV25-1 | CASSEQGPDEQFF | TGTGCCAGCAGTGAACAGGGGCCCGATGAGCAGTTCTTC
many | . | 10 | TRBJ1-1 | TRBV7-9 | CASSLVGGAF | TGTGCCAGCAGCTTAGTGGGGGGGGCCTTT
once | . | 12 | TRBJ2-7 | TRBV5-6 | CASSVSPGEQYF | TGTGCCAGCAGCGTGAGCCCTGGGGAGCAGTACTTC
. | . | 14 | TRBJ2-7 | TRBV29-1 | CSVAPSGSEYEQYF | TGCAGCGTTGCTCCATCAGGATCCGAGTACGAGCAGTACTTC
. | . | 14 | TRBJ2-1 | TRBV20-1 | CSAKNLPSYNEQFF | TGCAGTGCTAAGAACCTGCCTTCCTACAATGAGCAGTTCTTC
. | TRBD2 | 18 | TRBJ2-3 | TRBV9 | CASSAFGLAGTITDSQYF | TGTGCCAGCAGCGCCTTCGGACTAGCGGGGACCATCACAGATTCGCAGTATTTT